This entry lists 21 T cell receptor beta chains sequenced from one sample in a study of T-cell memory formation after mild COVID-19. TCRdb reanalysed the 5' RACE reads using MiXCR and keeps one entry per CDR3 protein. The table has about 470,000 distinct CDR3 sequences, more than 20% seen once; the top ten hold approximately 12%. Sequences were obtained from PBMCs or a T cell subset sorted from them (not recorded which). The receptors originated from an adult woman who had mild COVID-19 (a few samples of this study predate the infection). Cell type and time point are not known.

J is TRBJ1-5 and V is TRBV27; 7 bases match TRBD1. The CDR3 has 14 amino acids. The V segment lost 5 bases and the J segment 4 bases; nucleotides outside the gene matches: 5. Germline values: CDR1 MNHEY, CDR2 SMNVEV (reference sequence). The CDR3 loop reads CASSLDRANQPQHF. DNA of the CDR3: TGTGCCAGCAGTCTCGACAGGGCGAATCAGCCCCAGCATTTT.

This clonotype was seen only a few times. The chain couples TRBV5-1 to TRBJ2-5, with 7 bases lining up with TRBD1. With V trimmed by 0 bases and J by 4 bases, 6 bases remained unmatched. Germline V gives CDR1 SGHRS, CDR2 YFSETQ. The CDR3 runs to 15 residues. This CDR3 is CASSLDPTGAETQYF. CDR3 nucleotide sequence: TGCGCCAGCAGCTTGGATCCCACAGGGGCAGAGACCCAGTACTTC. Full variable domain (remainder filled in from reference TRBV5-1 and TRBJ2-5): KAGVTQTPRYLIKTRGQQVTLSCSPISGHRSVSWYQQTPGQGLQFLFEYFSETQRNKGNFPGRFSGRQFSNSRSEMNVSTLELGDSALYLCASSLDPTGAETQYFGPGTRLLVL.

This clonotype has only a few counts. The rearrangement joins TRBV10-3 to TRBJ2-7; TRBD1 aligns across 7 bases. Losses at the gene ends were 2 bases for V and 3 bases for J; bases not matched to a gene: 7. The CDR3 totals 15 residues. The germline V gene encodes CDR1 ENHRY and CDR2 SYGVKD. CDR3 in DNA: TGTGCCATCAGTGAGCCCACAGGGGAGTTCTACGAGCAGTACTTC. This sequence encodes CAISEPTGEFYEQYF.

V usage is TRBV20-1 and J usage is TRBJ1-1; D gene ambiguous. The CDR3 is made up of 12 amino acids. Germline V CDR1 and CDR2: DFQATT, SNEGSKA (reference sequence). The V end was cut by 4 bases, the J end by 4 bases, with 10 bases between. The CDR3 nucleotides read TGCAGTGCTACCGACGGCGGCACTGAAGCTTTCTTT. Its translation: CSATDGGTEAFF.

This clonotype was seen a handful of times. The CDR3 loop is CAISESVRRGPGDTQYF. The CDR3 DNA reads TGTGCCATCAGTGAGTCTGTTCGGCGGGGGCCAGGAGATACGCAGTATTTT. The J gene is TRBJ2-3, the V gene TRBV10-3; D is perhaps TRBD2 (7 bases). This CDR3 is 17 amino acids long. Germline loops: CDR1 ENHRY, CDR2 SYGVKD. V was cut by 0 bases and J by 5 bases, with 18 bases left in between.

The rearrangement joins TRBV15 to TRBJ2-3; D uncertain. Per germline, CDR1 LNHNV and CDR2 YYDKDF (reference sequence). The V gene lost 2 bases and the J gene lost 4 bases, with 7 bases spanning the gap. The CDR3 contains 13 residues. The CDR3 spells CATSRPTPDTQYF. DNA of the CDR3: TGTGCCACCAGCAGACCGACCCCAGATACGCAGTATTTT. The full variable domain, rest sourced from reference TRBV15 and TRBJ2-3, is DAMVIQNPRYQVTQFGKPVTLSCSQTLNHNVMYWYQQKSSQAPKLLFHYYDKDFNNEADTPDNFQSRRPNTSFCFLDIRSPGLGDTAMYLCATSRPTPDTQYFGPGTRLTVL.

This rearrangement joins TRBV10-3 to TRBJ1-2, with 8 bases aligning to TRBD1. This CDR3 comprises 13 residues. V shed 3 bases, J shed 6 bases, and the junction held 3 bases outside the gene matches. Germline assignment: CDR1 ENHRY and CDR2 SYGVKD. The chain's CDR3 is CAISEIQGDGYTF. Here the CDR3 DNA reads TGTGCCATCAGTGAAATACAGGGGGATGGCTACACCTTC.

This clonotype was detected only a few times. V is TRBV6-1 and J is TRBJ1-2, with D tentatively TRBD1 (6 bases). V lost 2 bases and J lost 9, with 13 bases in between. CDR1 is MNHNS and CDR2 is SASEGT in the germline V gene. The CDR3 length is 13 residues. The CDR3 loop is CASSETGQRSYTF. Here the CDR3 DNA reads TGTGCCAGCAGTGAAACGGGACAAAGAAGCTACACCTTC.

The chain carries TRBV20-1 and TRBJ1-4, with D possibly matching TRBD1 (5 bases). This CDR3 has 14 residues. The germline V and J ends were trimmed by 6 bases and 5 bases, with 16 bases remaining between them. Germline V CDR1 and CDR2: DFQATT, SNEGSKA (reference sequence). The CDR3 is CSATGTGLNEKLFF. Here the CDR3 DNA reads TGCAGTGCGACCGGGACGGGTTTAAATGAAAAACTGTTTTTT.

This clonotype came up a few times. V usage is TRBV13 and J usage is TRBJ1-3; D remains ambiguous. With 5 bases removed from V and 3 bases from J, the gap between germline ends came to 14 bases. Germline CDR1 PRHDT, CDR2 FYEKMQ (reference sequence). The CDR3 consists of 15 residues. CDR3 residues: CASSAGRSNGNTIYF. The CDR3 DNA sequence: TGTGCCAGCAGCGCCGGGCGGTCCAATGGAAACACCATATATTTT. The variable domain in full, with the rest retrieved from reference TRBV13 and TRBJ1-3, is AAGVIQSPRHLIKEKRETATLKCYPIPRHDTVYWYQQGPGQDPQFLISFYEKMQSDKGSIPDRFSAQQFSDYHSELNMSSLELGDSALYFCASSAGRSNGNTIYFGEGSWLTVV.

This clonotype was counted a few times. CDR3 sequence: CASSQIGLTFQDEQFF. CDR3 DNA: TGTGCCAGCAGCCAAATCGGTCTCACATTTCAAGATGAGCAGTTCTTC. This chain uses TRBV16 with TRBJ2-1; D uncertain. The CDR3 covers 16 residues. Looked up from germline, CDR1 is KGHSY and CDR2 is FQNENV. V was pared by 2 bases and J by 8 bases, with 19 bases between.

This clonotype was picked up a small number of times. The chain couples TRBV4-1 to TRBJ2-1, with D possibly being TRBD2 (6 bases). The germline gives CDR1 MGHRA, CDR2 YSYEKL. V lost 10 bases and J lost 7, with 17 bases in between. CDR3 length: 13 residues. The DNA of the CDR3 is TGCGCCACCCTAGGGACGGCGGGGAATGAGCAGTTCTTC. It translates to CATLGTAGNEQFF.

This clonotype was seen a few times. This chain uses TRBV9 with TRBJ2-4, with a weak D call TRBD2 (5 bases). This CDR3 comprises 13 residues. Germline V gives CDR1 SGDLS, CDR2 YYNGEE. V was pared by 7 bases and J by 1 base, with 9 bases between. The CDR3 DNA reads TGTGCCAGCGCTGGCGGGGCCAAAAACATTCAGTACTTC. Encoded protein: CASAGGAKNIQYF.

The rearrangement links TRBV5-1 to TRBJ1-1; 10 bases are a match to TRBD1. V dropped 2 bases and J dropped 4; count of bases not matched to a gene: 5. CDR1 is SGHRS, CDR2 YFSETQ, per germline. CDR3 size: 15 residues. CDR3 DNA sequence: TGCGCCAGCAGCTTCCTGACAGGGGGCGGCACTGAAGCTTTCTTT. Translating gives CASSFLTGGGTEAFF.

The V and J genes are TRBV11-2 and TRBJ1-1; TRBD1 is a possible D gene (6 bases). The CDR3 is made up of 14 amino acids. Germline CDR1 reads SGHAT; CDR2 reads FQNNGV. Trimming took off 5 bases at V and 5 bases at J, with 15 bases between the two ends. The DNA of the CDR3 is TGTGCCAGCAGCAACTTACAGGGTTATACTGAAGCTTTCTTT. Protein: CASSNLQGYTEAFF.

The rearrangement joins TRBV7-9 to TRBJ2-7; perhaps TRBD1 as D (6 bases). CDR1 SEHNR and CDR2 FQNEAQ come from the germline V gene (reference sequence). V was clipped by 6 bases and J by 0 bases, with 12 bases between them. CDR3 length: 14 residues. The CDR3 region has the DNA TGTGCCAGCAGGTCGGACAGAGCCTCCTACGAGCAGTACTTC. Protein sequence: CASRSDRASYEQYF.

The chain links TRBV12-3 or TRBV12-4 to TRBJ2-7; 9 bases are shared with TRBD1. V shed 6 bases, J shed 5 bases, and the junction held 17 bases outside the gene matches. The CDR3 runs to 17 residues. The chain's CDR3 is CASSLWANPGQGNEQYF. In DNA form, the CDR3 reads TGTGCCAGCAGCCTATGGGCTAACCCGGGACAGGGTAACGAGCAGTACTTC.

This clonotype occurred a few times. The CDR3, as DNA: TGTGCCAGCAGCCCGACCAGGGGGGCAGAGCAGTTCTTC. Amino acid sequence: CASSPTRGAEQFF. V and J are TRBV7-3 and TRBJ2-1; a possible D gene is TRBD1 (7 bases). CDR1 and CDR2 (germline): SGHTA, FQGTGA. This CDR3 has 13 residues. Trimming removed 5 bases at V and 10 bases at J, with 15 bases between.

The chain employs TRBV4-1 and TRBJ2-5; 8 positions agree with TRBD1. This CDR3 comprises 14 residues. Trimming took 8 bases from V and 2 from J; bases not matched to a gene: 7. Germline-derived CDR1 and CDR2 are MGHRA and YSYEKL. CDR3 amino acids: CASQRDRNQETQYF. The CDR3, as DNA: TGCGCCAGCCAAAGGGACAGGAATCAAGAGACCCAGTACTTC.

This clonotype was observed a handful of times. This sequence joins TRBV12-3 or TRBV12-4 and TRBJ2-7; 7 bases fit TRBD2. J was trimmed by 0 bases and V by 8 bases; bases with no gene match: 10. The length of the CDR3 is 15 residues. The CDR3 coding sequence is TGTGCCAGCCACCTTTCAGCGGGGAACTCCTACGAGCAGTACTTC. This codes for CASHLSAGNSYEQYF.

The chain couples TRBV7-9 to TRBJ2-3; 11 bases are a match to TRBD2. This CDR3 comprises 18 residues. With 2 bases clipped from V and 2 bases from J, the junction kept 9 bases outside the gene matches. Germline CDR1 is SEHNR and CDR2 is FQNEAQ (reference sequence). The CDR3 is CASSLRSGTSGATDTQYF. CDR3 nucleotides: TGTGCCAGCAGCTTACGATCGGGGACTAGCGGAGCCACAGATACGCAGTATTTT.